The source of this T cell receptor beta chain is a study of response to subunit inactivated influenza vaccine. TCRdb re-called the RT-PCR reads with MiXCR, one entry per CDR3 protein. The sample has 450,000 to 550,000 distinct CDR3 sequences; around 25% are singletons. This clonotype was recorded many times. Trimming cost V 4 bases and J 2 bases, with 5 bases left between them. Per the germline V gene, CDR1 is ENHRY and CDR2 is SYGVKD. The CDR3 is 13 residues long. The TCR comes from a man in his forties or fifties who received an inactivated influenza vaccine. The material sequenced was CD4+ T cells sorted from PBMCs, taken roughly 5 days after vaccination. The chain is built from TRBV10-3 and TRBJ2-2; D not resolved. CDR3 amino acids: CAISGGNTGELFF. DNA for the CDR3: TGTGCCATCAGTGGTGGAAACACCGGGGAGCTGTTTTTT.